Shown below are 21 T cell receptor beta chains from a single sample sequenced in a study of blood T cell repertoires in COVID-19. Repertoires were generated with immunoSEQ multiplex PCR, while TCRdb's copy carries only in-frame clones and drops some. The sample lists around 200,000 clones; 80% to 90% were seen once. Input material: peripheral blood. The receptors originated from an elderly woman with active or convalescent COVID-19.

The chain carries TRBV4-3 and TRBJ2-1; D remains ambiguous. This CDR3 is 14 amino acids long. Germline V gene lookup returns CDR1 LGHNA and CDR2 YSLEER. The germline V and J ends were trimmed by 0 bases and 6 bases, with 9 bases remaining between them. The CDR3 DNA reads as TGCGCCAGCAGCCAAGATGCGGCTACCAATGAGCAGTTCTTC. Encoded protein: CASSQDAATNEQFF.

The rearrangement uses TRBV5-6 and TRBJ2-2, with TRBD2 matching 7 bases. The CDR3 totals 18 residues. The ends lost 0 bases at V and 1 base at J; junction bases unmatched: 9. Germline CDR1 is SGHDT and CDR2 is YYEEEE. DNA of the CDR3: TGTGCCAGCAGCTTGGCCGTCGGTCTAGCGGAGAACACCGGGGAGCTGTTTTTT. Translation: CASSLAVGLAENTGELFF.

This rearrangement joins TRBV6-6 to TRBJ2-7; the D gene is possibly TRBD1 (5 bases). Germline-derived CDR1 and CDR2 are MNHNY and SVGAGI (reference sequence). The CDR3 is made up of 14 amino acids. Trimming removed 5 bases from V and 10 bases from J, with 21 bases in between. CDR3: CASSDKTRQNNQYF. The DNA for the CDR3 is TGTGCCAGCAGTGACAAAACGCGACAGAACAATCAGTACTTC.

In regard to this clone: Other DNA variants within this sample encode the same CDR3. The genes are TRBV7-8 and TRBJ1-5; no definite D call. The CDR3 consists of 16 residues. The V and J ends lost 3 bases and 7 bases respectively, with 19 bases between them. The germline V gene has CDR1 SGHVS and CDR2 FQNEAQ. CDR3 in amino acids: CASSLAALGAGQPQHF. The CDR3 DNA sequence: TGTGCCAGCAGCTTGGCAGCGTTGGGAGCAGGACAGCCCCAGCATTTT.

The chain has TRBV12-3 or TRBV12-4 and TRBJ2-3; D unclear. V was cut by 2 bases and J by 5 bases, with 5 bases left in between. The CDR3 runs to 12 residues. The CDR3, as DNA: TGTGCCAGCAGTTTACTTCGAGATACGCAGTATTTT. Translated, it gives CASSLLRDTQYF.

J is TRBJ2-3 and V is TRBV4-3; 9 nucleotides align to TRBD1. Germline V gives CDR1 LGHNA, CDR2 YSLEER. The CDR3 spans 17 residues. V lost 3 bases to trimming and J lost 7 bases; unmatched junction nucleotides: 14. The CDR3, as DNA: TGCGCCAGCAGCCAGGGAACCGGGACAGGGAGTAGGAATACGCAGTATTTT. Protein product: CASSQGTGTGSRNTQYF.

This chain joins TRBV11-2 and TRBJ2-3; D may be TRBD2 (6 bases). Germline CDR1 reads SGHAT; CDR2 reads FQNNGV. V lost 2 bases and J 7 bases, leaving 13 bases between the germline ends. The CDR3 is made up of 14 amino acids. The CDR3: CASSLPVGRYTQYF. The CDR3 DNA follows: TGTGCCAGCAGCTTACCCGTCGGGAGATATACGCAGTATTTT. Based on the CDR3 plus reference TRBV11-2 and TRBJ2-3, the full variable domain is EAGVAQSPRYKIIEKRQSVAFWCNPISGHATLYWYQQILGQGPKLLIQFQNNGVVDDSQLPKDRFSAERLKGVDSTLKIQPAKLEDSAVYLCASSLPVGRYTQYFGPGTRLTVL.

The chain couples TRBV10-3 to TRBJ1-2, with 9 bases lining up with TRBD1. CDR1 and CDR2 (germline): ENHRY, SYGVKD. V shed 2 bases, J shed 5 bases, and the junction held 6 bases outside the gene matches. CDR3 length: 15 amino acids. The CDR3 DNA reads TGTGCCATCAGTGAGCCCGGACAGGGGTGGTATGGCTACACCTTC. It encodes CAISEPGQGWYGYTF.

This sequence joins TRBV30 and TRBJ2-3; TRBD2 matches at 13 bases. CDR1 and CDR2 from the germline V gene are GTSNPN and SVGIG (reference sequence). V shed 4 bases, J shed 4 bases, and the junction held 5 bases outside the gene matches. CDR3 length: 15 residues. The CDR3 loop is CAWNSGTSGADTQYF. CDR3 DNA sequence: TGTGCCTGGAACTCCGGGACTAGCGGGGCAGATACGCAGTATTTT. The variable domain in full, with the rest retrieved from reference TRBV30 and TRBJ2-3, is SQTIHQWPATLVQPVGSPLSLECTVEGTSNPNLYWYRQAAGRGLQLLFYSVGIGQISSEVPQNLSASRPQDRQFILSSKKLLLSDSGFYLCAWNSGTSGADTQYFGPGTRLTVL.

This clone was counted between two and nine times. The chain combines TRBV5-1 with TRBJ2-1; D may be TRBD2 (6 bases). The germline CDR1 and CDR2 sequences are SGHRS and YFSETQ. There are 13 residues in the CDR3. The V end was cut by 1 base, the J end by 15 bases, with 17 bases between. The CDR3 is CASSLTGVRARFF. The DNA of the CDR3 is TGCGCCAGCAGCTTGACGGGAGTCCGAGCACGGTTCTTC.

This chain connects TRBV6-5 to TRBJ2-3; D is ambiguous. The V gene lost 2 bases and the J gene lost 2 bases, with 11 bases spanning the gap. CDR1 is MNHEY and CDR2 is SVGAGI in the germline V gene. The CDR3 length is 15 residues. The CDR3 coding sequence is TGTGCCAGCAGTTACGAGGCAGCTTACACAGATACGCAGTATTTT. The encoded protein is CASSYEAAYTDTQYF.

The CDR3 nucleotides are TGTGCCAGCAGTTTCCGGGGGGGCGGCGAGCAGTACTTC. Its protein product is CASSFRGGGEQYF. This sequence joins TRBV12-3 or TRBV12-4 and TRBJ2-7; 8 nucleotides agree with TRBD2. CDR3 size: 13 residues. The J segment lost 6 bases and the V segment lost 3 bases, leaving 4 bases of the junction unmatched.

The chain joins TRBV20-1 to TRBJ2-2, with D perhaps TRBD2 (6 bases). Per the germline V gene, CDR1 is DFQATT and CDR2 is SNEGSKA (reference sequence). Deletions cut 3 bases from V and 2 bases from J, with 22 bases between. This CDR3 spans 18 amino acids. The CDR3 DNA is TGCAGTGCTAGTTTGCGTGGTTTGCGGGGCCCCAACACCGGGGAGCTGTTTTTT. This sequence encodes CSASLRGLRGPNTGELFF.

To note about this clone: The limits of the CDR3 on the DNA are not certain, so only TCRdb's listed CDR3 is given. V usage is TRBV30 and J usage is TRBJ1-1. The CDR3 has 11 residues if both end residues are counted. Germline CDR1 GTSNPN, CDR2 SVGIG (reference sequence). The chain's CDR3 is CAWSVAAGTFF.

The chain uses TRBV6-2 or TRBV6-3 and TRBJ1-4; 9 bases fit TRBD1. V shed 5 bases, J shed 8 bases, and the junction held 12 bases outside the gene matches. The CDR3 consists of 16 residues. CDR1 is MNHEY and CDR2 is SVGEGT in the germline V gene. CDR3 in DNA: TGTGCCAGCAGTACGGCGTCCGGGACAGGGTTGGAAAAACTGTTTTTT. It codes for CASSTASGTGLEKLFF.

The chain uses TRBV5-1 and TRBJ2-5; 8 nucleotides match TRBD2. CDR1 is SGHRS and CDR2 is YFSETQ in the germline V gene. V gave up 4 bases and J gave up 4 bases; unmatched junction bases: 9. The length of the CDR3 is 15 residues. DNA of the CDR3: TGCGCCAGCAGCCCCCGAGCGGGAGTAGCAGAGACCCAGTACTTC. It codes for CASSPRAGVAETQYF.

The chain is built from TRBV29-1 and TRBJ2-1; TRBD2 might be the D (5 bases). Germline V gives CDR1 SQVTM, CDR2 ANQGSEA. The V gene lost 1 base and the J gene lost 0 bases, with 10 bases spanning the gap. The CDR3 is 15 residues long. In nucleotides, the CDR3 is TGCAGCGTTGAAGGGACTCTCAGCTCCTACAATGAGCAGTTCTTC. This translates into CSVEGTLSSYNEQFF.

V is TRBV30 and J is TRBJ1-2; D is ambiguous. The V and J ends lost 4 bases and 5 bases respectively, with 14 bases between them. CDR3 length: 13 amino acids. Germline lookup yields CDR1 GTSNPN and CDR2 SVGIG (reference sequence). The CDR3 DNA is TGTGCCTGGACACCATCAAGAGGGTATGGCTACACCTTC. It translates to CAWTPSRGYGYTF.

The chain uses TRBV30 and TRBJ1-1; 8 nucleotides match TRBD1. The germline CDR1 and CDR2 sequences are GTSNPN and SVGIG (reference sequence). The CDR3 has 12 residues. Trimming removed 5 bases from V and 1 base from J; junction bases left unmatched: 0. CDR3 DNA: TGTGCCTGGGGACAGGGGAACACTGAAGCTTTCTTT. Amino acid sequence: CAWGQGNTEAFF.

V is TRBV2 and J is TRBJ1-2, with a tentative D call TRBD1 (5 bases). CDR1 and CDR2 (germline): SNHLY, FYNNEI. CDR3 length: 11 amino acids. Between the trimmed V and J ends, which lost 9 bases and 4 bases, there was a span of 9 bases. The CDR3: CASNDSYGYTF. CDR3 sequence (DNA): TGTGCCAGTAATGACAGCTATGGCTACACCTTC.

The genes are TRBV10-3 and TRBJ2-7; D remains ambiguous. V dropped 0 bases and J dropped 6 bases, with 6 bases sitting between them. The CDR3 spans 12 residues. Germline CDR1 and CDR2: ENHRY and SYGVKD. In DNA form, the CDR3 reads TGTGCCATCAGTGAGTCCACGGGCGAGCAGTACTTC. This encodes CAISESTGEQYF.